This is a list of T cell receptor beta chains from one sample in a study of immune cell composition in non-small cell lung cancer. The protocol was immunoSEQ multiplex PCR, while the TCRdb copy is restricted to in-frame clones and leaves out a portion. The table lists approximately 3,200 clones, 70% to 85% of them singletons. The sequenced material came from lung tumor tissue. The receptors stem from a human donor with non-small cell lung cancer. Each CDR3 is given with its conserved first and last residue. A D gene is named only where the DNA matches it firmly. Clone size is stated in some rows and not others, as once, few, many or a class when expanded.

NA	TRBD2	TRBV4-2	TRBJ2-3	CASSQQTSGWYSDTQYF	TGTGCCAGCAGCCAACAGACTAGCGGGTGGTACTCAGATACGCAGTATTTT
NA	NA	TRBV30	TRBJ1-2	CAWSREENYDYTF	TGTGCCTGGAGCCGGGAGGAGAACTATGACTACACCTTC
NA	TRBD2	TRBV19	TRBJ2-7	CASSIGLAGTLSYEQYF	TGTGCCAGTAGTATAGGGCTAGCGGGGACCCTTTCCTACGAGCAGTACTTC
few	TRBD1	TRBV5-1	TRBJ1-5	CASSSTGENQPQHF	TGCGCCAGCTCGTCGACAGGGGAAAATCAGCCCCAGCATTTT
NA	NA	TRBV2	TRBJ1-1	CASWEGSTEAFF	TGTGCCAGCTGGGAGGGGTCCACTGAAGCTTTCTTT
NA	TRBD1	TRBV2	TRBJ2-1	CASSSRQGKSSYNEQFF	TGTGCCAGCAGTTCAAGACAGGGGAAGAGCTCCTACAATGAGCAGTTCTTC
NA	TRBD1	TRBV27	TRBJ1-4	CASSLAKGQGNEKLFF	TGTGCCAGCAGTTTAGCTAAAGGACAGGGGAATGAAAAACTGTTTTTT
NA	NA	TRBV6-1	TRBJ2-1	CASVLNRETYNEQFF	TGTGCCAGCGTCCTGAACAGGGAAACCTACAATGAGCAGTTCTTC
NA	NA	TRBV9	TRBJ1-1	CASSVGGMNTEAFF	TGTGCCAGCAGCGTGGGGGGAATGAACACTGAAGCTTTCTTT
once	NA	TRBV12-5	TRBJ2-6	CASGCHAGQSRANVLTF	TGTGCTAGTGGTTGTCATGCAGGACAAAGTCGGGCCAACGTCCTGACTTTC
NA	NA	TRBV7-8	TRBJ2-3	CASRTRGGLQYF	TGTGCCAGCCGGACTAGGGGGGGATTGCAGTATTTT
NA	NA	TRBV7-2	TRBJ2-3	CASSLQQGTTDTQYF	TGTGCCAGCAGCTTACAACAGGGGACTACAGATACGCAGTATTTT
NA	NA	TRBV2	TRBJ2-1	CASNRLSGAYNEQFF	TGTGCCAGCAACCGACTCTCGGGGGCCTACAATGAGCAGTTCTTC
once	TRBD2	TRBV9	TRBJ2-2	CASNERGGPTGELFF	TGTGCCAGCAACGAGCGGGGGGGCCCCACCGGGGAGCTGTTTTTT
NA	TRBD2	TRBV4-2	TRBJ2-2	CASSVSGLAGGLTGELFF	TGTGCCAGCAGCGTGTCGGGACTAGCGGGGGGACTCACCGGGGAGCTGTTTTTT
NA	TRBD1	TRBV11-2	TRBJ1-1	CASSLSRLGGGSTEAFF	TGTGCCAGCAGCTTGTCTCGGTTAGGGGGCGGCTCTACTGAAGCTTTCTTT
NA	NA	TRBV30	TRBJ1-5	CAWSVRGNQPQHF	TGTGCCTGGAGTGTACGAGGGAATCAGCCCCAGCATTTT
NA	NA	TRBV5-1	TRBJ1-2	CASSSQQTVSSYTF	TGCGCCAGCAGCTCACAGCAAACGGTTTCGAGCTACACCTTC
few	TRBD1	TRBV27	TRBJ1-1	CASSLGDRANTEAFF	TGTGCCAGCAGTTTAGGGGACAGGGCGAACACTGAAGCTTTCTTT
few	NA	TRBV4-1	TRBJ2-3	CASSQDRERRNTQYF	TGCGCCAGCAGCCAAGATCGCGAACGGAGAAATACGCAGTATTTT
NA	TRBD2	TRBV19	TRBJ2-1	CASSPRGLAGVSSYNEQFF	TGTGCCAGTAGCCCCCGGGGGCTAGCGGGGGTGAGCTCCTACAATGAGCAGTTCTTC
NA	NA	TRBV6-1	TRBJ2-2	CASRLRVAYTGELFF	TGTGCCAGCAGACTCAGGGTCGCGTACACCGGGGAGCTGTTTTTT
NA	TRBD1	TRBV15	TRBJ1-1	CATSRAQGAETEAFF	TGTGCCACCAGCAGAGCTCAGGGGGCTGAAACTGAAGCTTTCTTT
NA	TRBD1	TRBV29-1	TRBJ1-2	CSVSTGTAGYTF	TGCAGCGTTTCGACAGGGACAGCTGGCTACACCTTC
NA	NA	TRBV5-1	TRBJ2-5	CASSPGQDQETQYF	TGCGCCAGCAGCCCCGGACAAGACCAAGAGACCCAGTACTTC
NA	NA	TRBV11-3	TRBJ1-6	CASSLGYGTYNSPLHF	TGTGCCAGCAGCTTAGGTTATGGGACTTATAATTCACCCCTCCACTTT
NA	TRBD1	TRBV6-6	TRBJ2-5	CASSYRQGRTQYF	TGTGCCAGCAGTTACCGACAGGGGCGGACCCAGTACTTC
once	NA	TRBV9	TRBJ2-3	CASSVAGRSGSDTQYF	TGTGCCAGCAGCGTAGCTGGGCGTTCGGGGTCAGATACGCAGTATTTT
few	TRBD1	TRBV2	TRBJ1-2	CASSVEQGSYGYTF	TGTGCCAGCAGTGTGGAACAGGGGAGCTATGGCTACACCTTC
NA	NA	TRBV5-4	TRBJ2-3	CASSGPGLIIDTQYF	TGTGCCAGCTCCGGTCCGGGACTCATAATAGATACGCAGTATTTT
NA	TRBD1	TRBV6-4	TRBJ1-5	CASSGCPGQISNQPQHF	TGTGCCAGCAGTGGTTGCCCGGGACAGATAAGCAATCAGCCCCAGCATTTT
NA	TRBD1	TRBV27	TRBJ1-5	CASRQTGQGLNQPQHF	TGTGCCAGCAGACAGACGGGACAGGGCCTCAATCAGCCCCAGCATTTT
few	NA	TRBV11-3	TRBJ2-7	CASSYDSNEQYF	TGTGCCAGCAGCTATGACAGCAACGAGCAGTACTTC
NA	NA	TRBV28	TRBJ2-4	CASSFSDRGIQYF	TGTGCCAGCAGTTTTTCGGACAGAGGCATTCAGTACTTC
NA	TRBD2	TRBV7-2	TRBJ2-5	CASSLYRGGRETQYF	TGTGCCAGCAGCTTATACCGGGGGGGCAGAGAGACCCAGTACTTC
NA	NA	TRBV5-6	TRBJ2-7	CASSLRGLEQYF	TGTGCCAGCAGCTTGAGGGGCCTCGAGCAGTACTTC
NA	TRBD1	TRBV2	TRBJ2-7	CASSRQGTYEQYF	TGTGCCAGCAGCCGACAGGGCACCTACGAGCAGTACTTC
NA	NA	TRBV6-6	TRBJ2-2	CASSYSSTGELFF	TGTGCCAGCAGTTACTCTTCAACCGGGGAGCTGTTTTTT
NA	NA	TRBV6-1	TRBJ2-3	CASRDTTDTQYF	TGTGCCAGCAGGGACACTACCGATACGCAGTATTTT
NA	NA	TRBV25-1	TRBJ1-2	CASSGWAGVEGYTF	TGTGCCAGCAGTGGATGGGCCGGGGTGGAGGGCTACACCTTC
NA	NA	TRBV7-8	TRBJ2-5	CASSLAGRGETQYF	TGTGCCAGCAGCTTAGCGGGGAGAGGAGAGACCCAGTACTTC
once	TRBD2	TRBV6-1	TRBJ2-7	CASSQGAGVSYEQYF	TGTGCCAGCAGTCAGGGAGCGGGGGTTTCCTACGAGCAGTACTTC
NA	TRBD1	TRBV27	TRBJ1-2	CASSIRQGTNYGYTF	TGTGCCAGCAGTATCCGACAGGGCACTAACTATGGCTACACCTTC
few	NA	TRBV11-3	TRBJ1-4	CASSPQVATNEKLFF	TGTGCCAGCAGCCCGCAGGTCGCAACTAATGAAAAACTGTTTTTT